This T cell receptor beta chain was profiled in a study of vaccination and CD4 T cells after COVID-19. Background on the study: Two of the convalescents were Hispanic, and convalescents were six males and four females. Points from the study as a whole: Spike mono-reactive status applied to 304 of 307 vaccine-specific clones in convalescent patients. A median of 86.3% of reactive clones, in convalescent patients, became evident only post-vaccination.

Cultured CD4+ T cell DNA was sequenced using the Oncomine TCR Beta short-read assay. In TCRdb, the PCR reads were re-called with MiXCR into one record per CDR3 protein. The sample contains fewer than 30,000 distinct CDR3 sequences, around 60% of which appear only once. Worth noting for this clonotype: What it binds is unknown.

The CDR3 has 16 residues. With V trimmed by 6 bases and J by 6 bases, 10 bases remained unmatched. Per the germline V gene, CDR1 is KGHSH and CDR2 is LQKENI. The treatment was: approximately 9-day PBMC culture with coronavirus spike peptide pools or control peptides (ViraFEST assay). The sequences come from CD4+ T cells from blood, cultured in vitro, collected after SARS-CoV-2 vaccination. V and J are TRBV18 and TRBJ2-2; 10 bases line up with TRBD1. The receptor comes from a human donor who received a COVID-19 vaccine. CDR3 protein: CASSPDRGLSPGELFF. The CDR3 region has the DNA TGTGCCAGCTCCCCCGACAGGGGGCTATCTCCCGGGGAGCTGTTTTTT.